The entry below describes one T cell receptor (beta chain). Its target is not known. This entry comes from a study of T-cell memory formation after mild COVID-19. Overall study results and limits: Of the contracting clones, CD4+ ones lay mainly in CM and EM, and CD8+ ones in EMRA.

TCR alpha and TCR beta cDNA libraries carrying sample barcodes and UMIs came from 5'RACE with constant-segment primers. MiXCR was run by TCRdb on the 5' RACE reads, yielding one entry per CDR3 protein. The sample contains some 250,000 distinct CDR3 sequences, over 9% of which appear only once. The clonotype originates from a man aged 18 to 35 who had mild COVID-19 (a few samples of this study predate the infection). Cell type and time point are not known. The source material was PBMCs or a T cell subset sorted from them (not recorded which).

CDR3 nucleotides: TGTGCCAGCAGTTCCCGACTAGCGGGGGATGATGAGCAGTTCTTC. Its translation is CASSSRLAGDDEQFF. This chain joins TRBV6-5 and TRBJ2-1, with 12 bases fitting TRBD2. Germline V CDR1 and CDR2: MNHEY, SVGAGI. V dropped 4 bases and J dropped 8; count of bases not matched to a gene: 6. The CDR3 is 15 amino acids.